Below, 11 T cell receptor beta chains from the same sample are listed, as sequenced in a study of blood T cell repertoires in COVID-19. Generated by immunoSEQ multiplex PCR, the TCRdb table keeps only in-frame clones and is missing some. This table has 160,000 or so clones, 65% to 90% appearing once. The sequencing sample was made of peripheral blood. The receptors originated from a human donor in a cohort sampled during active COVID-19.

This sequence joins TRBV6-5 and TRBJ2-2; D might be TRBD1 (5 bases). Germline V gene lookup returns CDR1 MNHEY and CDR2 SVGAGI. Trimming pared 2 bases from V and 1 base from J, leaving 8 bases between. The CDR3 is 15 amino acids. The CDR3 DNA reads as TGTGCCAGCAGTTACCAGGGCGGGAACACCGGGGAGCTGTTTTTT. Protein product: CASSYQGGNTGELFF.

The rearrangement joins TRBV27 to TRBJ2-1, with D unresolved. CDR1 and CDR2 from the germline V gene are MNHEY and SMNVEV (reference sequence). The V end was cut by 0 bases, the J end by 9 bases, with 6 bases between. This CDR3 has 12 amino acids. DNA for the CDR3: TGTGCCAGCAGTTTATCGTACGGTGAGCAGTTCTTC. Translation gives CASSLSYGEQFF.

This clone was recorded only once. The genes are TRBV24-1 and TRBJ2-7; TRBD2 is a possible D gene (6 bases). V was trimmed by 3 bases and J by 2 bases, leaving 10 bases between them. Per germline, CDR1 KGHDR and CDR2 SFDVKD. This CDR3 is 14 amino acids long. The CDR3 protein is CATSDGGLTYEQYF. The CDR3 DNA sequence: TGTGCCACCAGTGATGGGGGACTCACCTACGAGCAGTACTTC.

Worth noting for this clone: The same CDR3 is also encoded by other DNA sequences in this sample. The gene calls are TRBV19 and TRBJ2-7; 11 bases line up with TRBD2. Germline loops: CDR1 LNHDA, CDR2 SQIVND (reference sequence). The CDR3 has 15 amino acids. V gave up 4 bases and J gave up 3 bases; unmatched junction bases: 5. The CDR3 sequence: CASSTSGLAGYEQYF. DNA of the CDR3: TGTGCCAGTAGTACCTCCGGACTAGCGGGCTACGAGCAGTACTTC.

The rearrangement links TRBV5-1 to TRBJ2-7; a possible D gene is TRBD2 (7 bases). Between the trimmed V and J ends, which lost 4 bases and 1 base, there was a span of 21 bases. The CDR3 runs 17 residues. Germline V gene sequence: CDR1 SGHRS, CDR2 YFSETQ. The CDR3 loop is CASSPRGPAVESYEQYF. The CDR3 DNA reads TGCGCCAGCAGCCCGCGGGGGCCGGCCGTGGAATCCTACGAGCAGTACTTC.

V and J are TRBV6-6 and TRBJ2-4; a possible D gene is TRBD2 (6 bases). The CDR3 covers 15 residues. Germline CDR1 reads MNHNY; CDR2 reads SVGAGI (reference sequence). The V end lost 5 bases, the J end lost 7 bases, and 18 bases lay between the germline ends. CDR3 DNA sequence: TGTGCCAGCAGTATGTACCGGGACTCAGTGAACATTCAGTACTTC. It encodes CASSMYRDSVNIQYF.

A few counts support this clone. The rearrangement uses TRBV11-2 and TRBJ2-3, with D hard to call. Trimming took 3 bases from V and 1 from J, leaving 8 bases between them. This CDR3 comprises 14 residues. CDR1 and CDR2 (germline): SGHAT, FQNNGV. In DNA form, the CDR3 reads TGTGCCAGCAGCTTGAGTCCTCGCACAGATACGCAGTATTTT. It codes for CASSLSPRTDTQYF.

This clone has a handful of counts. The rearrangement uses TRBV13 and TRBJ2-7; D might be TRBD2 (6 bases). This CDR3 contains 14 residues. V was clipped by 5 bases and J by 0 bases, with 11 bases between them. Germline V gene sequence: CDR1 PRHDT, CDR2 FYEKMQ (reference sequence). The CDR3 protein is CASSLSTSSYEQYF. As DNA, the CDR3 is TGTGCCAGCAGCCTCTCGACTAGCTCCTACGAGCAGTACTTC.

The chain employs TRBV6-5 and TRBJ2-1; TRBD1 agrees at 8 bases. The CDR3 extends over 11 amino acids. The germline gives CDR1 MNHEY, CDR2 SVGAGI. With V trimmed by 10 bases and J by 7 bases, 3 bases remained unmatched. The CDR3 loop reads CATTGGNEQFF. The CDR3 DNA is TGTGCCACCACAGGGGGGAATGAGCAGTTCTTC.

The rearrangement links TRBV10-2 to TRBJ1-5, with 9 bases identical to TRBD1. Germline CDR1 and CDR2: WSHSY and SAAADI. Unmatched junction bases numbered 4, after V lost 6 bases and J lost 4 bases. The CDR3 is made up of 14 amino acids. The CDR3 DNA sequence: TGCGCCAGCAGAAGTGGGACAGGGAATCAGCCCCAGCATTTT. It specifies CASRSGTGNQPQHF.

This clone was counted a few times. This may arise from a read error, as a much more abundant clone is one base away. The V call is TRBV12-3 or TRBV12-4, the J call TRBJ1-1, with D possibly TRBD1 on 6 matching bases. The length of the CDR3 is 13 residues. V was pared by 4 bases and J by 2 bases, with 8 bases between. In DNA, the CDR3 is TGTGCCAGCAGTTCACAGGGTAACACTGAAGCTTTCTTT. Translated: CASSSQGNTEAFF.